This TCR delta chain derives from a study of gamma-delta T cells after stem cell transplantation. This clone showed up just a few times. With 1 base clipped from V and 2 bases from J, the junction kept 10 bases outside the gene matches. CDR1 and CDR2 (germline): GEAIGNYY, EKD. This CDR3 has 18 residues. With CATT, TCRdb re-called clones from the RT-PCR reads. The sample lists roughly 1,900 delta-chain clones, approximately 15% seen once, with over 25% in the top ten. The chain links TRDV2 to TRDJ1, with 12 bases that match TRDD3. This sequence originates from a human donor. It is not recorded whose cells these are; they may come from a transplant donor. The sequencing input was gamma-delta T cells. CDR3 residues: CACDTLILGDTRTDKLIF. The CDR3 region has the DNA TGTGCCTGTGACACGTTGATACTGGGGGATACCCGGACCGATAAACTCATCTTT.